The 29 T cell receptor beta chains below all came from one sample that was sequenced in a study of cytomegalovirus exposure and HLA in healthy donors. PCR was performed using 60 Vbeta and 13 Jbeta primers. Clones were sequenced by immunoSEQ multiplex PCR, and TCRdb holds only the in-frame ones, with some missing. The table records some 190,000 clones, 86% of them present only once. The source material was PBMCs. These receptor sequences come from a woman under 40 in good health and CMV-seronegative.

V is TRBV5-1 and J is TRBJ2-2, with 8 bases fitting TRBD1. Germline V CDR1 and CDR2: SGHRS, YFSETQ. V was pared by 2 bases and J by 5 bases, with 5 bases of the junction left unmatched. The CDR3 consists of 15 residues. The chain's CDR3 is CASSLNQGATGELFF. The CDR3 DNA is TGCGCCAGCAGCTTAAACCAGGGGGCGACCGGGGAGCTGTTTTTT.

This chain links TRBV28 with TRBJ2-7, with a weak D call TRBD1 (6 bases). The CDR3 consists of 14 residues. The V gene lost 6 bases and the J gene lost 3 bases, with 15 bases spanning the gap. CDR1 and CDR2 from the germline V gene are MDHEN and SYDVKM. As DNA, the CDR3 is TGTGCCAGCAGATATAGGGGGAGTCTCTACGAGCAGTACTTC. Translation: CASRYRGSLYEQYF.

In its sample, this clone was seen once. This chain connects TRBV27 to TRBJ2-7; possibly TRBD2 for D (5 bases). Germline CDR1 MNHEY, CDR2 SMNVEV (reference sequence). The CDR3 sequence is 13 residues long. V was cut by 3 bases and J by 3 bases, with 9 bases left in between. CDR3 DNA sequence: TGTGCCAGCAGTTTTTTCGGAGGCTACGAGCAGTACTTC. Translating gives CASSFFGGYEQYF.

J is TRBJ1-1 and V is TRBV28; no definite D call. The CDR3 extends over 13 amino acids. The ends were cut back, 8 bases at V and 0 bases at J, with 10 bases in the middle. The germline CDR1 and CDR2 sequences are MDHEN and SYDVKM. The CDR3 is CASGDGMNTEAFF. The CDR3 coding sequence is TGTGCCAGCGGAGACGGAATGAACACTGAAGCTTTCTTT.

This clone was observed a handful of times. The rearrangement joins TRBV9 to TRBJ2-3, with a possible D match to TRBD2 (7 bases). This CDR3 region has 17 residues. Trimming stripped 4 bases from V and 0 bases from J, with 18 bases between. Per germline, CDR1 SGDLS and CDR2 YYNGEE. The CDR3 loop reads CASSHRGGDGSTDTQYF. CDR3 nucleotide sequence: TGTGCCAGCAGCCACCGAGGGGGGGACGGAAGCACAGATACGCAGTATTTT.

The chain is built from TRBV5-6 and TRBJ2-1; maybe TRBD2 (5 bases). The length of the CDR3 is 12 residues. V was cut by 6 bases and J by 8 bases, with 12 bases left in between. Germline CDR1 reads SGHDT; CDR2 reads YYEEEE. In nucleotides, the CDR3 is TGTGCCAGCACATCGCGGGTGGATGAGCAGTTCTTC. As protein: CASTSRVDEQFF.

J is TRBJ1-4 and V is TRBV5-6, with TRBD1 matching 9 bases. The CDR3 length is 15 residues. With V trimmed by 4 bases and J by 5 bases, 6 bases remained unmatched. Germline V lookup: CDR1 SGHDT, CDR2 YYEEEE. CDR3 nucleotides: TGTGCCAGCAGCCTGGGAGGGACAGGGAATGAAAAACTGTTTTTT. Residues: CASSLGGTGNEKLFF.

The rearrangement joins TRBV27 to TRBJ2-7; possibly TRBD1 for D (7 bases). The V and J ends lost 2 bases and 6 bases respectively, with 20 bases between them. The germline V gene has CDR1 MNHEY and CDR2 SMNVEV (reference sequence). This CDR3 is 16 amino acids long. In DNA form, the CDR3 reads TGTGCCAGCAGTTTAGGGAGGAGGACAGGTATGGCCGAGCAGTACTTC. Protein sequence: CASSLGRRTGMAEQYF.

This sequence joins TRBV27 and TRBJ2-1; 12 positions agree with TRBD2. From germline, CDR1 is MNHEY and CDR2 SMNVEV (reference sequence). The V gene end was trimmed by 3 bases and the J gene end by 4 bases; junction bases not matched to a gene: 10. CDR3 length equals 18 residues. This chain's CDR3 is CASSFASGRALDYNEQFF. The CDR3 nucleotides are TGTGCCAGCAGTTTTGCTAGCGGGAGGGCCCTTGATTACAATGAGCAGTTCTTC.

This sequence joins TRBV7-3 and TRBJ2-2, with D unresolved. Germline CDR1 SGHTA, CDR2 FQGTGA. The CDR3 has 14 residues. V was clipped by 5 bases and J by 3 bases, with 10 bases between them. CDR3 sequence (DNA): TGTGCCAGCAGCCCGCGTCGGGACACCGGGGAGCTGTTTTTT. As protein: CASSPRRDTGELFF.

The V and J genes are TRBV7-9 and TRBJ2-3; 10 bases align to TRBD2. The CDR3 spans 14 residues. The germline gives CDR1 SEHNR, CDR2 FQNEAQ (reference sequence). J gave up 5 bases and V 5 bases, and 4 bases lay outside the gene matches. The CDR3 here is CASSPSGGGDTQYF. CDR3 in DNA: TGTGCCAGCAGCCCAAGCGGGGGGGGAGATACGCAGTATTTT.

This rearrangement joins TRBV2 to TRBJ2-7; 7 nucleotides match TRBD1. The CDR3 covers 15 residues. The J segment lost 0 bases and the V segment lost 6 bases, leaving 8 bases of the junction unmatched. Germline CDR1 and CDR2: SNHLY and FYNNEI. This CDR3 is CASSMGRGSSYEQYF. The CDR3 DNA reads TGTGCCAGCAGCATGGGCAGGGGGAGCTCCTACGAGCAGTACTTC.

This chain joins TRBV18 and TRBJ1-1, with 7 positions matching TRBD1. Trimming removed 3 bases from V and 3 bases from J; junction bases left unmatched: 4. Germline assignment: CDR1 KGHSH and CDR2 LQKENI. This CDR3 is 14 amino acids long. The CDR3 nucleotides read TGTGCCAGCTCACCGTCAGGGGGTTACACTGAAGCTTTCTTT. The encoded protein is CASSPSGGYTEAFF.

Concerning this clone itself: Mismatch with germline at one junction end may stem from a read error. The chain recombines TRBV19 with TRBJ2-3, with 9 bases lining up with TRBD2. CDR3 length equals 14 residues. Germline assignment: CDR1 LNHDA and CDR2 SQIVND (reference sequence). CDR3 nucleotides: TGTGCCAGTAGAATAGCGGGAGCCGCAGATACGCAGTATTTT. Protein product: CASRIAGAADTQYF.

The chain has TRBV4-1 and TRBJ2-5; 10 bases are a match to TRBD2. The CDR3 sequence is 17 residues long. V gave up 3 bases and J gave up 3 bases; unmatched junction bases: 10. Germline V gives CDR1 MGHRA, CDR2 YSYEKL. CDR3 bases: TGCGCCAGCAGCCACTTAGGAGCGGGAGGGGTGAAAGAGACCCAGTACTTC. It yields the protein CASSHLGAGGVKETQYF.

This clone was found a few times. V gene TRBV6-7 combines with J gene TRBJ2-1; D remains unclear. TRBV6-7 is recorded as an ORF, its role being uncertain. The CDR3 contains 15 residues. V was clipped by 5 bases and J by 8 bases, with 19 bases between them. For the CDR3, the DNA is TGTGCCAGCAGTACCTCACCCGAGGCCCCCCATGAGCAGTTCTTC. As protein: CASSTSPEAPHEQFF.

The chain carries TRBV5-4 and TRBJ2-7, with TRBD1 matching 8 bases. J was trimmed by 6 bases and V by 3 bases; bases with no gene match: 8. Germline V gene lookup returns CDR1 SGHNT and CDR2 YYREEE (reference sequence). This CDR3 has 14 amino acids. CDR3 in amino acids: CASSSRTGSIEQYF. CDR3 sequence (DNA): TGTGCCAGCAGCTCGCGGACAGGGTCAATCGAGCAGTACTTC.

This clone was detected a few times. This chain uses TRBV28 with TRBJ1-4; TRBD1 matches at 7 bases. From germline, CDR1 is MDHEN and CDR2 SYDVKM. V was clipped by 5 bases and J by 8 bases; unmatched bases: 11. This CDR3 is built from 15 residues. The chain's CDR3 is CASSRTGDDGEKLFF. DNA for the CDR3: TGTGCCAGCAGTAGAACAGGGGACGATGGGGAAAAACTGTTTTTT.

This clone was picked up a small number of times. The V call is TRBV28, the J call TRBJ2-3, with D possibly being TRBD2 (6 bases). CDR1 and CDR2 (germline): MDHEN, SYDVKM. The CDR3 is 16 residues long. V dropped 8 bases and J dropped 8 bases, with 26 bases sitting between them. The CDR3 nucleotides are TGTGCCAGCCATGGTTTGGGAGGACATATCGGGGGTACGCAGTATTTT. Its protein is CASHGLGGHIGGTQYF. The variable domain in full, with the rest retrieved from reference TRBV28 and TRBJ2-3, is DVKVTQSSRYLVKRTGEKVFLECVQDMDHENMFWYRQDPGLGLRLIYFSYDVKMKEKGDIPEGYSVSREKKERFSLILESASTNQTSMYLCASHGLGGHIGGTQYFGPGTRLTVL.

The chain couples TRBV29-1 to TRBJ2-3, with 12 bases lining up with TRBD2. The CDR3 has 13 residues. V shed 5 bases and J 6 bases; nucleotides not matched to a gene: 3. Germline lookup yields CDR1 SQVTM and CDR2 ANQGSEA. CDR3 bases: TGCAGCGTTACTAGCGGGGGGTCGGATACGCAGTATTTT. It translates to CSVTSGGSDTQYF.

The chain is built from TRBV6-1 and TRBJ2-5; D may be TRBD1 (6 bases). TRBJ2-7 explains the end of the DNA better; the J call may be wrong. The germline CDR1 and CDR2 sequences are MNHNS and SASEGT. The CDR3 spans 14 residues. The CDR3 DNA follows: TGTGCCAGCAGGGGGGCAGGGTCAACCTACGAGCAGTACTTC. Translation: CASRGAGSTYEQYF.

This rearrangement joins TRBV18 to TRBJ1-2; 8 bases align to TRBD1. Germline lookup yields CDR1 KGHSH and CDR2 LQKENI. Losses at the gene ends were 2 bases for V and 7 bases for J; bases not matched to a gene: 9. The CDR3 is 15 residues long. Here the CDR3 reads CASSPAGQAGSGYTF. CDR3 DNA sequence: TGTGCCAGCTCACCAGCGGGACAGGCTGGGAGTGGCTACACCTTC.

The J gene is TRBJ1-2, the V gene TRBV15; D is uncertain. V lost 0 bases and J lost 2, with 13 bases in between. CDR3 length: 16 residues. Germline V gives CDR1 LNHNV, CDR2 YYDKDF (reference sequence). CDR3 DNA: TGTGCCACCAGCAGAGATATTCCCCGGGGAAACTATGGCTACACCTTC. Amino acid sequence: CATSRDIPRGNYGYTF.

This clone appeared once. V gene TRBV4-2 combines with J gene TRBJ2-1, with 15 bases aligning to TRBD2. Germline V gene sequence: CDR1 LGHNA, CDR2 YNFKEQ. Unmatched junction bases numbered 8, after V lost 0 bases and J lost 8 bases. This CDR3 contains 18 residues. CDR3: CASSQEYPGLAGGYEQFF. Written as DNA, the CDR3 is TGTGCCAGCAGCCAAGAGTACCCGGGACTAGCGGGAGGATATGAGCAGTTCTTC.

This chain links TRBV6-1 with TRBJ2-5; 8 bases fit TRBD1. The end of the DNA fits TRBJ2-7 better, so the J call may be wrong. The CDR3 covers 16 residues. Germline lookup yields CDR1 MNHNS and CDR2 SASEGT. CDR3 protein: CASSDPPGTGSYEQYF. The CDR3, as DNA: TGTGCCAGCAGTGACCCTCCCGGGACAGGTTCTTACGAGCAGTACTTC.

This clone occurred a few times. CDR3 nucleotide sequence: TGTGCCAGCAGCAGTCTAGCGGGGCGCACAGATACGCAGTATTTT. Translating it yields CASSSLAGRTDTQYF. The chain combines TRBV6-1 with TRBJ2-3; 9 bases are shared with TRBD2. The CDR3 contains 15 residues. V lost 6 bases and J lost 1; bases outside the gene matches: 5. Looked up from germline, CDR1 is MNHNS and CDR2 is SASEGT.

This clone was observed a single time. The gene calls are TRBV28 and TRBJ2-1; 11 bases fit TRBD2. J lost 5 bases, V lost 3 bases, and 3 bases had no gene match. Germline-derived CDR1 and CDR2 are MDHEN and SYDVKM. CDR3 length equals 15 residues. In DNA, the CDR3 is TGTGCCAGCAGTTTCGCGGGACTAGCGGACAATGAGCAGTTCTTC. Translated: CASSFAGLADNEQFF. The full variable domain, with the rest looked up from reference TRBV28 and TRBJ2-1, is DVKVTQSSRYLVKRTGEKVFLECVQDMDHENMFWYRQDPGLGLRLIYFSYDVKMKEKGDIPEGYSVSREKKERFSLILESASTNQTSMYLCASSFAGLADNEQFFGPGTRLTVL.

The chain employs TRBV4-1 and TRBJ2-7, with D unresolved. CDR1 and CDR2 (germline): MGHRA, YSYEKL. CDR3 size: 16 residues. V gave up 4 bases and J gave up 2 bases, with 18 bases separating them. The CDR3 loop is CASSPSLRLEPYEQYF. In nucleotides, the CDR3 is TGCGCCAGCAGCCCTAGTTTGCGTCTAGAACCCTACGAGCAGTACTTC.

The chain is built from TRBV27 and TRBJ2-5; D is undetermined. V lost 5 bases, J lost 5 bases, and 12 bases lay in between. Germline CDR1 and CDR2: MNHEY and SMNVEV (reference sequence). The CDR3 has 13 residues. The CDR3 protein is CASSPVPYETQYF. DNA of the CDR3: TGTGCCAGCAGTCCCGTCCCCTATGAGACCCAGTACTTC.